These 14 T cell receptor beta chains came from one sample sequenced in a study of T cells in Graves' hyperthyroidism and ophthalmopathy. There were TCR beta CDR3 regions amplified from RNA transcripts. The TCR CDR3 first-round RT-PCR relied on the HTBI primer set. From the multiplex PCR reads, TCRdb called clonotypes with MiXCR, one entry per CDR3 protein. The sample carries under 400,000 distinct CDR3 sequences, 15% to 17% recorded once. The sequenced sample was blood. Receptors were obtained from a woman younger than 35 with Graves' hyperthyroidism that later progressed to Graves' ophthalmopathy.

The rearrangement links TRBV2 to TRBJ2-7; 9 bases align to TRBD1. The CDR3 runs 15 residues. Trimming removed 6 bases from V and 4 bases from J; junction bases left unmatched: 10. Per the germline V gene, CDR1 is SNHLY and CDR2 is FYNNEI. CDR3 bases: TGTGCCAGCAGCAAAGACAGGGGGTATGGATACGAGCAGTACTTC. Translated, it gives CASSKDRGYGYEQYF.

The chain recombines TRBV27 with TRBJ1-1, with unresolved D. Germline V CDR1 and CDR2: MNHEY, SMNVEV (reference sequence). Trimming cost V 5 bases and J 0 bases, with 10 bases left between them. This CDR3 contains 14 residues. The CDR3 nucleotides are TGTGCCAGCAGTCTTACCAGGCTGAACACTGAAGCTTTCTTT. Protein product: CASSLTRLNTEAFF.

This clonotype was picked up many times. The chain couples TRBV7-8 to TRBJ1-2; 7 bases agree with TRBD1. The CDR3 loop spans 14 amino acids. Looked up from germline, CDR1 is SGHVS and CDR2 is FQNEAQ. V lost 0 bases and J lost 10; bases outside the gene matches: 8. The CDR3 DNA sequence: TGTGCCAGCAGCTTAGCTGGGTCCACAGGGGTCTACACCTTC. Translation: CASSLAGSTGVYTF.

The table lists this clonotype with a few counts. The chain is built from TRBV6-9 and TRBJ2-2; TRBD2 aligns across 14 bases. Losses at the gene ends were 3 bases for V and 1 base for J; bases not matched to a gene: 4. The CDR3 spans 18 residues. From germline, CDR1 is MNHGY and CDR2 SVAAGI. CDR3 DNA: TGTGCCAGCAGTTACATTGGGACTAGCGGGGGGAACACCGGGGAGCTGTTTTTT. Residues: CASSYIGTSGGNTGELFF.

The chain joins TRBV30 to TRBJ1-2; perhaps TRBD1 as D (5 bases). Germline-derived CDR1 and CDR2 are GTSNPN and SVGIG (reference sequence). The CDR3 is made up of 15 amino acids. V gave up 3 bases and J gave up 7 bases, with 21 bases separating them. CDR3 DNA sequence: TGTGCCTGGAGGACCGACGGGTCAGGGTTGGGTGGCTACACCTTC. Translating it yields CAWRTDGSGLGGYTF.

There are many counts of this clonotype. The chain carries TRBV10-2 and TRBJ1-1, with D uncertain. The CDR3 loop spans 13 amino acids. V was clipped by 2 bases and J by 2 bases, with 6 bases between them. The V gene's germline CDR1 is WSHSY and CDR2 SAAADI. The CDR3 here is CASSEVANTEAFF. The CDR3 nucleotides read TGCGCCAGCAGTGAGGTCGCAAACACTGAAGCTTTCTTT.

V is TRBV7-9 and J is TRBJ2-2; D is ambiguous. V lost 1 base, J lost 1 base, and 7 bases lay in between. The CDR3 loop spans 15 amino acids. Germline CDR1 is SEHNR and CDR2 is FQNEAQ (reference sequence). The CDR3, as DNA: TGTGCCAGCAGCTTAGTAGTCAGGAACACCGGGGAGCTGTTTTTT. This encodes CASSLVVRNTGELFF. Variable domain in full (rest from reference TRBV7-9 and TRBJ2-2): DTGVSQNPRHKITKRGQNVTFRCDPISEHNRLYWYRQTLGQGPEFLTYFQNEAQLEKSRLLSDRFSAERPKGSFSTLEIQRTEQGDSAMYLCASSLVVRNTGELFFGEGSRLTVL.

This clonotype was observed a handful of times. This may stem from a read error, because a much larger clone lies one nucleotide away. The chain's CDR3 is CASSLLAQETRYF. CDR3 bases: TGTGCCAGCAGCCTCCTAGCTCAAGAGACCCGGTACTTC. The chain recombines TRBV13 with TRBJ2-5, with a weak D call TRBD2 (5 bases). Germline values: CDR1 PRHDT, CDR2 FYEKMQ (reference sequence). CDR3 length: 13 residues.

This clonotype was seen repeatedly, ten times or more. The J gene is TRBJ2-7, the V gene TRBV29-1, with a tentative D call TRBD2 (5 bases). The CDR3 spans 13 residues. V lost 3 bases and J lost 1, with 10 bases in between. Germline V lookup: CDR1 SQVTM, CDR2 ANQGSEA. CDR3: CSVDASGSYEQYF. The CDR3 bases are TGCAGCGTTGACGCCAGCGGATCCTACGAGCAGTACTTC.

This clonotype showed up just a few times. V and J are TRBV4-1 and TRBJ1-2; D unresolved. With 1 base removed from V and 8 bases from J, the gap between germline ends came to 11 bases. Per the germline V gene, CDR1 is MGHRA and CDR2 is YSYEKL. The CDR3 runs 13 residues. CDR3 region: CASSQVGGSGYTF. The CDR3 DNA is TGCGCCAGCAGCCAAGTCGGAGGGAGCGGCTACACCTTC.

The table lists this clonotype with many counts. J is TRBJ2-3 and V is TRBV5-1, with D possibly being TRBD1 (5 bases). CDR3 length equals 16 residues. In germline, CDR1 is SGHRS, CDR2 YFSETQ. V lost 2 bases and J lost 2, with 15 bases in between. The CDR3 region is CASSLTGHEFTDTQYF. The CDR3 DNA sequence: TGCGCCAGCAGCTTAACAGGTCATGAGTTCACAGATACGCAGTATTTT.

This chain links TRBV14 with TRBJ2-3; D may be TRBD1 (6 bases). Germline V CDR1 and CDR2: SGHDN, FVKESK. Trimming removed 4 bases at V and 3 bases at J, with 11 bases between. This CDR3 is 14 amino acids long. Written as DNA, the CDR3 is TGTGCCAGCAGCCCGCGACAGGTAACAGATACGCAGTATTTT. It encodes CASSPRQVTDTQYF.

This chain connects TRBV15 to TRBJ2-7; D is perhaps TRBD2 (6 bases). The CDR3 covers 14 residues. Germline V gives CDR1 LNHNV, CDR2 YYDKDF (reference sequence). Deletions cut 8 bases from V and 0 bases from J, with 14 bases between. CDR3 sequence: CATARGGNSYEQYF. The DNA of the CDR3 is TGTGCCACCGCCCGGGGCGGGAACTCCTACGAGCAGTACTTC.

This clonotype was seen ten or more times. The chain couples TRBV15 to TRBJ1-6, with no clear D. V lost 2 bases to trimming and J lost 6 bases, with 14 bases between them. CDR1 and CDR2 from the germline V gene are LNHNV and YYDKDF (reference sequence). This CDR3 region has 16 residues. This CDR3 is CATSRSGAMTNSPLHF. The DNA for the CDR3 is TGTGCCACCAGCAGATCGGGAGCAATGACTAATTCACCCCTCCACTTT.